Following are 14 T cell receptor beta chains from one sample sequenced in a study of blood T cell repertoires in COVID-19. Repertoires were generated with immunoSEQ multiplex PCR, while TCRdb's copy carries only in-frame clones and drops some. The sample shows about 140,000 clones, 65% to 85% of them seen only once. Input material: peripheral blood. These TCRs come from a human donor in a cohort sampled during active COVID-19.

In this sample, this clone turned up many times. The chain carries TRBV10-1 and TRBJ2-7; 7 bases fit TRBD1. Germline CDR1 reads WNHNN; CDR2 reads SYGVQD (reference sequence). J gave up 5 bases and V 2 bases, and 9 bases lay outside the gene matches. CDR3 length: 15 amino acids. CDR3 loop: CASSEINRGRNEQYF. CDR3 nucleotides: TGCGCCAGCAGTGAGATTAACAGGGGAAGGAACGAGCAGTACTTC.

The chain couples TRBV28 to TRBJ1-1; a weak D match, TRBD1 (5 bases). Trimming left V 7 bases short and J 5 bases short, with 17 bases between. The CDR3 is 14 residues long. From germline, CDR1 is MDHEN and CDR2 SYDVKM. The CDR3 bases are TGTGCCAGCAAATGGGGCAGGGAGGGGACTGAAGCTTTCTTT. This encodes CASKWGREGTEAFF.

The rearrangement uses TRBV5-1 and TRBJ1-6; no definite D call. Trimming stripped 0 bases from V and 5 bases from J, with 12 bases between. CDR1 is SGHRS and CDR2 is YFSETQ in the germline V gene. This CDR3 comprises 16 residues. The CDR3 sequence: CASSLEGWTHNSPLHF. The CDR3 bases are TGCGCCAGCAGCTTGGAGGGATGGACTCATAATTCACCCCTCCACTTT.

The chain employs TRBV20-1 and TRBJ2-5, with D tentatively TRBD1 (6 bases). The CDR3 has 15 residues. V lost 3 bases and J 4 bases, leaving 18 bases between the germline ends. CDR1 and CDR2 (germline): DFQATT, SNEGSKA (reference sequence). The CDR3 loop is CSASFGTPGGETQYF. In DNA, the CDR3 is TGCAGTGCTAGTTTCGGGACACCCGGAGGAGAGACCCAGTACTTC.

The chain joins TRBV27 to TRBJ2-1; D uncertain. Trimming removed 7 bases from V and 7 bases from J, with 8 bases in between. In germline, CDR1 is MNHEY, CDR2 SMNVEV (reference sequence). The CDR3 spans 11 residues. The CDR3 protein is CASIKLNEQFF. CDR3 nucleotides: TGTGCCAGCATCAAACTGAATGAGCAGTTCTTC.

This rearrangement joins TRBV12-5 to TRBJ1-5, with TRBD1 matching 7 bases. Trimming took 6 bases from V and 6 from J; bases not matched to a gene: 11. The CDR3 sequence is 15 residues long. CDR1 is LGHNT, CDR2 FRNRAP, per germline. The CDR3 region is CASGRIGGDSQPQHF. Written as DNA, the CDR3 is TGTGCTAGTGGACGTATAGGGGGCGACAGTCAGCCCCAGCATTTT.

The CDR3 loop reads CASSPTDPGALGYGYTF. CDR3 nucleotide sequence: TGTGCCAGCAGTCCCACTGATCCAGGGGCTCTCGGCTATGGCTACACCTTC. V and J are TRBV6-6 and TRBJ1-2, with D tentatively TRBD1 (6 bases). The CDR3 is 17 residues long. Per the germline V gene, CDR1 is MNHNY and CDR2 is SVGAGI (reference sequence). The V end was cut by 5 bases, the J end by 4 bases, with 23 bases between.

The rearrangement joins TRBV5-5 to TRBJ2-2; D ambiguous. Germline CDR1 and CDR2: SGHKS and YYEKEE (reference sequence). V was pared by 2 bases and J by 3 bases, with 11 bases between. This CDR3 has 15 amino acids. This CDR3 reads CASSFRQLDTGELFF. In nucleotides, the CDR3 is TGTGCCAGCAGCTTTCGCCAGCTAGACACCGGGGAGCTGTTTTTT.

The chain uses TRBV5-1 and TRBJ2-7; D is possibly TRBD2 (5 bases). The CDR3 extends over 15 amino acids. Per germline, CDR1 SGHRS and CDR2 YFSETQ. The ends were cut back, 0 bases at V and 2 bases at J, with 12 bases in the middle. This CDR3 reads CASSLERVLPYEQYF. In nucleotides, the CDR3 is TGCGCCAGCAGCTTGGAGAGGGTCTTGCCCTACGAGCAGTACTTC.

This chain joins TRBV5-1 and TRBJ2-2, with 9 bases matching TRBD2. Trimming cost V 0 bases and J 5 bases; bases outside gene matches: 11. The CDR3 has 18 residues. Germline CDR1 and CDR2: SGHRS and YFSETQ. The DNA of the CDR3 is TGCGCCAGCAGCTTGGAGGCGAGCGGGGGGCCCGGGACCGGGGAGCTGTTTTTT. It specifies CASSLEASGGPGTGELFF.

The V and J genes are TRBV27 and TRBJ1-2; TRBD1 matches at 9 bases. The CDR3 covers 15 residues. J gave up 4 bases and V 5 bases, and 8 bases lay outside the gene matches. CDR1 and CDR2 (germline): MNHEY, SMNVEV (reference sequence). For the CDR3, the DNA is TGTGCCAGCAGTGCAACAGGGGGCCCGGGCTATGGCTACACCTTC. Residues: CASSATGGPGYGYTF.

The V gene is TRBV18, the J gene TRBJ1-1, with a possible D match to TRBD1 (5 bases). Germline V lookup: CDR1 KGHSH, CDR2 LQKENI. V dropped 4 bases and J dropped 1 base, with 10 bases sitting between them. The CDR3 runs 14 residues. CDR3 in amino acids: CASSRPGPNTEAFF. The CDR3 DNA is TGTGCCAGCTCACGACCGGGGCCGAACACTGAAGCTTTCTTT.

The V and J genes are TRBV11-3 and TRBJ2-3; perhaps TRBD1 as D (6 bases). The CDR3 length is 13 residues. From germline, CDR1 is SGHNT and CDR2 YENEEA. V gave up 3 bases and J gave up 4 bases, with 8 bases separating them. As DNA, the CDR3 is TGTGCCAGCAGCTTTAAGGGGGCAGATACGCAGTATTTT. This encodes CASSFKGADTQYF.

The chain is built from TRBV7-9 and TRBJ2-1, with 9 bases identical to TRBD2. CDR3 length: 14 residues. V shed 5 bases, J shed 9 bases, and the junction held 8 bases outside the gene matches. Germline V gene sequence: CDR1 SEHNR, CDR2 FQNEAQ (reference sequence). The CDR3 is CASSAGLASGEQFF. For the CDR3, the DNA is TGTGCCAGCAGCGCAGGACTAGCGAGCGGTGAGCAGTTCTTC.